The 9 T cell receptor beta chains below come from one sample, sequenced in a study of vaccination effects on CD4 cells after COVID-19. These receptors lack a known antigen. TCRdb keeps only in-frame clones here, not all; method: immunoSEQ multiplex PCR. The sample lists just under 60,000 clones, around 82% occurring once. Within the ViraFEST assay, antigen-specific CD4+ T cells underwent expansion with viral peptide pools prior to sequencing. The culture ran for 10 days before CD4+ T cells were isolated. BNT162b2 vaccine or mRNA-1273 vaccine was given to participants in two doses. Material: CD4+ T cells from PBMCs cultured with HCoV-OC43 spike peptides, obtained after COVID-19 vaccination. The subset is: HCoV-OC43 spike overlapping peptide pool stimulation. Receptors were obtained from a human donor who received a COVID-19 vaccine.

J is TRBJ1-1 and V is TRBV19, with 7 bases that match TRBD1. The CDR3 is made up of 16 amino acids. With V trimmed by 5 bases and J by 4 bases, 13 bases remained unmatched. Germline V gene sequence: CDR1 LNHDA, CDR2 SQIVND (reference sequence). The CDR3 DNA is TGTGCCAGTAGTTCTCCGGGAGGGGGCAGGAGCACTGAAGCTTTCTTT. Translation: CASSSPGGGRSTEAFF.

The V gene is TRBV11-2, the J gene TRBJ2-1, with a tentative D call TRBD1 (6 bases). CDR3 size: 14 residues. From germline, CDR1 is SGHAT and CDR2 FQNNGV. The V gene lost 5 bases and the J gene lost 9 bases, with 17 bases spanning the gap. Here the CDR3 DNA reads TGTGCCAGCAGCGATACGAGGGGGTCGGCTGAGCAGTTCTTC. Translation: CASSDTRGSAEQFF. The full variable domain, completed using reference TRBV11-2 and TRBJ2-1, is EAGVAQSPRYKIIEKRQSVAFWCNPISGHATLYWYQQILGQGPKLLIQFQNNGVVDDSQLPKDRFSAERLKGVDSTLKIQPAKLEDSAVYLCASSDTRGSAEQFFGPGTRLTVL.

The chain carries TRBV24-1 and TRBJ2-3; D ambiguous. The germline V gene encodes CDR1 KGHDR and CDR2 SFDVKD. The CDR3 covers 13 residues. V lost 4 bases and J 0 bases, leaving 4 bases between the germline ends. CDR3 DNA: TGTGCCACCAGTGAGGGTAGCACAGATACGCAGTATTTT. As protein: CATSEGSTDTQYF.

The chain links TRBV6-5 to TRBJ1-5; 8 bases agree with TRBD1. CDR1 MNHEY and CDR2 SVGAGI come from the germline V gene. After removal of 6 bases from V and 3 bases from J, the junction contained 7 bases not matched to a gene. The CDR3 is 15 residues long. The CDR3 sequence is CASRADRAPNQPQHF. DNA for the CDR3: TGTGCCAGCAGAGCGGACAGGGCTCCCAATCAGCCCCAGCATTTT.

This CDR3 reads CASSLFGTGDFYGYTF. CDR3 coding DNA: TGCGCCAGCAGCTTATTCGGGACAGGGGATTTTTATGGCTACACCTTC. The chain links TRBV5-1 to TRBJ1-2, with 10 bases identical to TRBD1. This CDR3 spans 16 amino acids. The junction had 9 bases not matched to a gene; V was cut back by 2 bases and J by 5 bases. The germline V gene encodes CDR1 SGHRS and CDR2 YFSETQ.

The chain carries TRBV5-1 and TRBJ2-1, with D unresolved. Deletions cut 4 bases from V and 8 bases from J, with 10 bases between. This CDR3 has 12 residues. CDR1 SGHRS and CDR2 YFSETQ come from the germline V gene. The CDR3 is CASSLPSHEQFF. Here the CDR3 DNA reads TGCGCCAGCAGCCTCCCCTCCCATGAGCAGTTCTTC.

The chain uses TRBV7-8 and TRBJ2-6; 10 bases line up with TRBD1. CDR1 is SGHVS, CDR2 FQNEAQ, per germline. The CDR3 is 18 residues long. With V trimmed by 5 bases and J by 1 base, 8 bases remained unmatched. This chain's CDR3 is CASSVPGQGSSGANVLTF. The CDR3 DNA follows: TGTGCCAGCAGCGTTCCGGGACAGGGGAGTTCTGGGGCCAACGTCCTGACTTTC.

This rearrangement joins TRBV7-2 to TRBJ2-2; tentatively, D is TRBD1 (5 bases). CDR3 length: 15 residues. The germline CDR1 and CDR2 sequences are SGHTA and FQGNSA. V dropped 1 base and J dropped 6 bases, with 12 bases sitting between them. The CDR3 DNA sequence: TGTGCCAGCAGCTTAGTTCAAGGGGTAGCCGGGGAGCTGTTTTTT. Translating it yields CASSLVQGVAGELFF.

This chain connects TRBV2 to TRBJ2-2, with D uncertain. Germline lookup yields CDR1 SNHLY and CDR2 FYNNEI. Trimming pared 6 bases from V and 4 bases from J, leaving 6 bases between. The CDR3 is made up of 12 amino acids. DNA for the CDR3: TGTGCCAGCAGGATGATCACCGGGGAGCTGTTTTTT. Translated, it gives CASRMITGELFF.